This record concerns one TCR beta chain sequence. The antigen remains unidentified. These data originate in a study of T cells in Graves' hyperthyroidism and ophthalmopathy. It was RNA transcripts that yielded the amplified TCR beta CDR3 regions. Primed by the HTBI set, a first-round RT-PCR was run on the TCR CDR3. TCRdb fed the multiplex PCR reads into MiXCR, producing one record per CDR3 protein. The sample has 350,000 to 400,000 distinct CDR3 sequences, about 15% seen once; the top ten hold less than 35%. Study conclusions and caveats: Blood also contained most expanded thyroid clonotypes above 0.001.

This CDR3 comprises 14 residues. Germline V gene lookup returns CDR1 MNHNS and CDR2 SASEGT. The germline V and J ends were trimmed by 4 bases and 5 bases, with 12 bases remaining between them. Stability of Graves' hyperthyroidism was defined as absent ophthalmopathy progression within 18 months. Disease duration under 2 months; hyperthyroidism patients were aged 18 to 65. Orbital computed tomography, thyroid ultrasound, serum thyroxine and TRAb, and clinical symptoms together informed the diagnoses. V usage is TRBV6-1 and J usage is TRBJ1-5; D not certain. Sequences were obtained from blood. The receptor's source is a woman aged 25 to 39 with Graves' hyperthyroidism. The CDR3 DNA follows: TGTGCCAGCAGTGCGGCGACGGGATATCAGCCCCAGCATTTT. Amino acid sequence: CASSAATGYQPQHF.